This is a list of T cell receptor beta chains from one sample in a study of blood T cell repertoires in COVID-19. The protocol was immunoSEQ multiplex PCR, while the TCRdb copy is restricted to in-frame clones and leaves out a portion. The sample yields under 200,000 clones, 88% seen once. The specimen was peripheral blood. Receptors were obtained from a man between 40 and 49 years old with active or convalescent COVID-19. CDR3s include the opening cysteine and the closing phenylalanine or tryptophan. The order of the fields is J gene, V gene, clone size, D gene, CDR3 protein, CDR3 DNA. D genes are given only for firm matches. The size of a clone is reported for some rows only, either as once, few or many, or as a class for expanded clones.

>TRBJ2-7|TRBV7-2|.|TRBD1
CASSLVGGTGNHYEQYF
TGTGCCAGCAGCTTAGTAGGAGGGACAGGTAATCACTACGAGCAGTACTTC
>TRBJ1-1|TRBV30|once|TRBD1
CAWSPLGQALNTEAFF
TGTGCCTGGAGTCCACTGGGACAGGCCCTGAACACTGAAGCTTTCTTT
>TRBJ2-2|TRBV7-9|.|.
CASSLDRNTGELFF
TGTGCCAGCAGCTTGGACAGAAACACCGGGGAGCTGTTTTTT
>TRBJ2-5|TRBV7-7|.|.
CASSQTLGGRETQYF
TGTGCCAGCAGCCAGACTCTGGGGGGTCGGGAGACCCAGTACTTC
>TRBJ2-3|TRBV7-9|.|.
CASSRDATGTWGGF
TGTGCCAGCAGCCGAGACGCTACAGGGACGTGGGGCGGTTTT
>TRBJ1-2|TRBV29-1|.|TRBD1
CSVEGRDRVSRYTF
TGCAGCGTTGAAGGGCGGGACAGGGTCTCGCGCTACACCTTC
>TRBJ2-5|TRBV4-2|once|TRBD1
CASSTQQGRDETQYF
TGTGCCAGCAGCACCCAACAGGGGCGCGATGAGACCCAGTACTTC
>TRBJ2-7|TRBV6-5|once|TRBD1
CASRRRGQGGYEQYF
TGTGCCAGCAGACGCAGAGGACAGGGGGGCTACGAGCAGTACTTC
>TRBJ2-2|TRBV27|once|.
CASSQGHQIWELFF
TGTGCCAGCAGTCAGGGACACCAAATTTGGGAGCTGTTTTTT
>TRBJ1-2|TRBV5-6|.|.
CASSETGGWYGYTF
TGTGCCAGCAGCGAAACCGGCGGCTGGTATGGCTACACCTTC
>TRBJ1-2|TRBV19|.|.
CASSPGQTAYGYTF
TGTGCCAGTAGCCCAGGACAGACAGCCTATGGCTACACCTTC
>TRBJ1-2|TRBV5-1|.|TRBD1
CASSLDQNSGQGLLYGYTF
TGCGCCAGCAGCTTGGACCAGAACTCGGGACAGGGATTATTGTATGGCTACACCTTC
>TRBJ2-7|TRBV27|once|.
CASSLRQSSYEQYF
TGTGCCAGCAGTTTAAGACAGAGCTCCTACGAGCAGTACTTC
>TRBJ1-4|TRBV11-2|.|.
CASSLEGVSEKLFF
TGTGCCAGCAGCTTAGAGGGAGTTAGTGAAAAACTGTTTTTT
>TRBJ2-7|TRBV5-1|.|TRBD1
CASSLGGTGVSYEQYF
TGCGCCAGCAGCCTCGGAGGGACAGGGGTTTCCTACGAGCAGTACTTC
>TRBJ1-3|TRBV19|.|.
CASRQDGSGNTIYF
TGTGCCAGTAGACAGGACGGATCTGGAAACACCATATATTTT
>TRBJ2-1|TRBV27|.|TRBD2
CASSTGGSGMFNEQFF
TGTGCCAGCAGTACGGGGGGTAGCGGGATGTTTAATGAGCAGTTCTTC
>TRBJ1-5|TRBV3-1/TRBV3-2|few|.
CASSQSGLDQPQHF
TGTGCCAGCAGCCAATCGGGGTTGGATCAGCCCCAGCATTTT
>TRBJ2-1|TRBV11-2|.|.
CASSFQGSYNEQFF
TGTGCCAGCAGCTTCCAGGGGTCCTACAATGAGCAGTTCTTC
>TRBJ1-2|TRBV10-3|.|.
CAISDLGREANYGYTF
TGTGCCATCAGTGACCTCGGCAGGGAGGCTAACTATGGCTACACCTTC
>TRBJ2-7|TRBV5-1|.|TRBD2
CASSLALASGGAGEQYF
TGCGCCAGCAGCTTGGCCTTGGCTAGCGGGGGGGCAGGAGAGCAGTACTTC
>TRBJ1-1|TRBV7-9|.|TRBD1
CASGQVLIATEAFF
TGTGCCAGCGGACAGGTTTTAATAGCGACTGAAGCTTTCTTT
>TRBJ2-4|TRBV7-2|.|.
CASSRPTVAKNIQYF
TGTGCCAGCAGCCGGCCGACAGTAGCCAAAAACATTCAGTACTTC
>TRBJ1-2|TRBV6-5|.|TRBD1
CASSLRTGLYGYTF
TGTGCCAGCAGCTTAAGGACAGGACTCTATGGCTACACCTTC
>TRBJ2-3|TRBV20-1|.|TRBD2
CSASFLAGGPSDTQYF
TGCAGTGCTAGTTTTTTGGCGGGGGGGCCATCAGATACGCAGTATTTT
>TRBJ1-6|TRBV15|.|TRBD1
CATSRGGGLNSPLHF
TGTGCCACCAGCAGAGGAGGGGGCCTCAATTCACCCCTCCACTTT
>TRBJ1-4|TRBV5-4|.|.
CASRDEFGGRSKNEKLFF
TGTGCCAGCAGGGACGAGTTCGGGGGGCGAAGCAAGAATGAAAAACTGTTTTTT
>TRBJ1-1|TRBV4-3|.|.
CASSQDWADRMNTEAFF
TGCGCCAGCAGCCAAGATTGGGCAGACCGAATGAACACTGAAGCTTTCTTT
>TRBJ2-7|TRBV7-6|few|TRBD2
CASSLSAGGPFEQYF
TGTGCCAGCAGCTTAAGTGCGGGAGGGCCATTTGAGCAGTACTTC
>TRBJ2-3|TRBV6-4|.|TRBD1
CASSRDRDTDTQYF
TGTGCCAGCAGCCGGGACAGGGACACAGATACGCAGTATTTT
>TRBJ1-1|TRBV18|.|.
CASSPIKQGNTEAFF
TGTGCCAGCTCACCAATCAAACAGGGTAACACTGAAGCTTTCTTT
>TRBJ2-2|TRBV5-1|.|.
CASSLWLMGSGTGELFF
TGCGCCAGCAGCTTGTGGCTTATGGGGAGTGGCACCGGGGAGCTGTTTTTT
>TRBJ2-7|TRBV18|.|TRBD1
CASSPNRDRDYEQYF
TGTGCCAGCTCACCAAACCGGGACAGGGACTACGAGCAGTACTTC
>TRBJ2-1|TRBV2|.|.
CASSIGQSSYNEQFF
TGTGCCAGCAGTATCGGACAGAGCTCCTACAATGAGCAGTTCTTC
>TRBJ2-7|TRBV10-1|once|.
CASSKYPKDRSYEQYF
TGCGCCAGCAGCAAATACCCCAAGGACAGATCCTACGAGCAGTACTTC
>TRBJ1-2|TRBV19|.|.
CASSIPLGGNYGYTF
TGTGCCAGTAGTATCCCCCTGGGAGGTAACTATGGCTACACCTTC
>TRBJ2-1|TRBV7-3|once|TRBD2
CASSIAGGQDNEQFF
TGTGCCAGCAGCATAGCGGGGGGGCAGGACAATGAGCAGTTCTTC
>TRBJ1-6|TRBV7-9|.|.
CASGPLGGKNNSPLHF
TGTGCCAGCGGCCCCCTCGGCGGGAAGAATAATTCACCCCTCCACTTT
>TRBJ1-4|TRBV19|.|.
CASSPHRTATNEKLFF
TGTGCCAGTAGTCCCCACCGGACAGCAACTAATGAAAAACTGTTTTTT
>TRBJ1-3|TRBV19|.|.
CASSLGGYSGNTIYF
TGTGCCAGTAGTCTTGGGGGCTACTCTGGAAACACCATATATTTT
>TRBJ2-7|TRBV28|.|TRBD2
CAGRAGGSYEQYF
TGTGCCGGGCGGGCGGGGGGCTCCTACGAGCAGTACTTC
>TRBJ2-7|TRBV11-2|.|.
CASSLEVGTGYEQYF
TGTGCCAGCAGCTTAGAGGTTGGCACGGGCTACGAGCAGTACTTC